This T cell receptor (beta chain) was retrieved from a study of blood T cell repertoires in COVID-19. Germline V gene data show CDR1 as SNHLY and CDR2 as FYNNEI. The CDR3 runs to 16 residues. Trimming cost V 2 bases and J 11 bases; bases outside gene matches: 17. Assay: immunoSEQ multiplex PCR; the TCRdb copy retains only in-frame clones and omits some. The top ten clones hold 9.4% of a sample with about 280,000 clones, approximately 86% of them seen once. The origin of this receptor is a man between 18 and 35 years old with active or convalescent COVID-19. The sequenced sample was peripheral blood. The V call is TRBV2, the J call TRBJ1-1, with 7 bases fitting TRBD1. The CDR3 sequence: CASSEYRGQSLWGAFF. CDR3 DNA sequence: TGTGCCAGCAGTGAATATAGGGGACAGTCTCTTTGGGGGGCTTTCTTT.